Below are 14 T cell receptor beta chains sequenced from a single sample in a study of identical twins. MiXCR, applied by TCRdb to the 5' RACE reads, yields one record per CDR3 protein. The table includes roughly 220,000 distinct CDR3 sequences, 6.5% detected once. The same specimen was also included in a second study, on T cells expressing NK-cell markers.

The source material was CD8+ T cells sorted from blood. These receptors all come from a woman aged 18-29 years in good health.

This clonotype was recorded at least ten times. The gene calls are TRBV10-3 and TRBJ2-3, with 7 bases aligning to TRBD2. V shed 8 bases, J shed 2 bases, and the junction held 4 bases outside the gene matches. Germline lookup yields CDR1 ENHRY and CDR2 SYGVKD. The CDR3 has 13 amino acids. CDR3 coding DNA: TGTGCCATCCTAGCGGCGTCCACAGATACGCAGTATTTT. Protein product: CAILAASTDTQYF.

This clonotype was recorded many times. The chain couples TRBV9 to TRBJ2-1; 11 bases align to TRBD2. The CDR3 loop spans 18 amino acids. Germline V gene sequence: CDR1 SGDLS, CDR2 YYNGEE. Trimming removed 2 bases from V and 0 bases from J; junction bases left unmatched: 7. CDR3 nucleotides: TGTGCCAGCAGCGTGACTAGCGGGGTTCCAAGCTCCTACAATGAGCAGTTCTTC. This codes for CASSVTSGVPSSYNEQFF.

This clonotype was detected ten times or more. This chain uses TRBV11-1 with TRBJ2-1; no definite D call. The V end lost 2 bases, the J end lost 0 bases, and 11 bases lay between the germline ends. The length of the CDR3 is 16 residues. Germline V gives CDR1 SGHAT, CDR2 FQDESV (reference sequence). CDR3 in DNA: TGTGCCAGCAGCTTATTAGGGCTCGACTCCTACAATGAGCAGTTCTTC. This codes for CASSLLGLDSYNEQFF.

This clonotype was picked up many times. The chain has TRBV27 and TRBJ2-1, with TRBD2 identical over 12 bases. CDR1 MNHEY and CDR2 SMNVEV come from the germline V gene (reference sequence). Trimming cost V 7 bases and J 12 bases; bases outside gene matches: 10. The CDR3 is 14 amino acids. CDR3 protein: CASTPLAGGLSQFF. The CDR3 DNA sequence: TGTGCCAGCACCCCCCTAGCGGGAGGGCTTTCGCAGTTCTTC.

This chain uses TRBV18 with TRBJ2-7, with D tentatively TRBD1 (6 bases). CDR3 length: 15 residues. CDR1 is KGHSH, CDR2 LQKENI, per germline. V lost 2 bases and J lost 4, with 15 bases in between. CDR3 protein: CASSPSPGDRYEQYF. Written as DNA, the CDR3 is TGTGCCAGCTCACCATCCCCAGGGGATCGGTACGAGCAGTACTTC.

The table lists this clonotype with a few counts. The genes are TRBV20-1 and TRBJ2-2, with 12 nucleotides matching TRBD2. This CDR3 region has 15 residues. Trimming took 6 bases from V and 7 from J; bases not matched to a gene: 9. Germline loops: CDR1 DFQATT, CDR2 SNEGSKA (reference sequence). The CDR3 coding sequence is TGCAGTGCCCTCCGTGGACTAGCGGGGTTCGGGGAGCTGTTTTTT. The encoded protein is CSALRGLAGFGELFF.

This clonotype is labeled as medium-sized. The gene calls are TRBV7-2 and TRBJ2-3; D may be TRBD1 (7 bases). V was trimmed by 1 base and J by 3 bases, leaving 14 bases between them. The CDR3 consists of 16 residues. From germline, CDR1 is SGHTA and CDR2 FQGNSA. CDR3 sequence: CASSLDQGGWTDTQYF. The CDR3 DNA sequence: TGTGCCAGCAGCTTAGATCAGGGGGGATGGACAGATACGCAGTATTTT.

This clonotype was seen a handful of times. This chain joins TRBV9 and TRBJ2-2, with 14 bases matching TRBD2. Germline CDR1 SGDLS, CDR2 YYNGEE. V shed 2 bases, J shed 5 bases, and the junction held 11 bases outside the gene matches. The CDR3 has 19 residues. CDR3 residues: CASSVRETSGRVGTGELFF. The CDR3 bases are TGTGCCAGCAGCGTCCGCGAGACTAGCGGGAGGGTAGGGACCGGGGAGCTGTTTTTT.

This clonotype was counted at least ten times. The CDR3 loop is CASSLYGEDTQYF. In DNA, the CDR3 is TGTGCCAGCAGTTTATACGGGGAGGATACGCAGTATTTT. The rearrangement links TRBV27 to TRBJ2-3; maybe TRBD2 (5 bases). The germline CDR1 and CDR2 sequences are MNHEY and SMNVEV (reference sequence). V dropped 1 base and J dropped 6 bases, with 8 bases sitting between them. The CDR3 has 13 residues.

This clonotype appeared a few times. The chain carries TRBV3-1 and TRBJ1-2; D remains unclear. With 0 bases removed from V and 4 bases from J, the gap between germline ends came to 12 bases. The CDR3 extends over 15 amino acids. Germline assignment: CDR1 LGHDT and CDR2 YNNKEL (reference sequence). As DNA, the CDR3 is TGTGCCAGCAGCCAAGACCTAGGAGCCGCCTATGGCTACACCTTC. It translates to CASSQDLGAAYGYTF.

This clonotype appeared many times. The V call is TRBV12-3 or TRBV12-4, the J call TRBJ1-2, with a tentative D call TRBD1 (6 bases). V was trimmed by 5 bases and J by 4 bases, leaving 11 bases between them. This CDR3 has 13 amino acids. The CDR3: CASSTDSRYGYTF. The CDR3 nucleotides read TGTGCCAGCAGTACGGACAGTCGCTATGGCTACACCTTC.

This clonotype was counted only a few times. This chain joins TRBV6-1 and TRBJ2-5; the D gene is possibly TRBD1 (6 bases). CDR1 and CDR2 from the germline V gene are MNHNS and SASEGT. The CDR3 length is 13 residues. With 6 bases removed from V and 3 bases from J, the gap between germline ends came to 11 bases. Written as DNA, the CDR3 is TGTGCCAGCAGGACCTACAGGGAAGAGACCCAGTACTTC. Amino acids: CASRTYREETQYF.

This clonotype was seen a handful of times. V and J are TRBV14 and TRBJ1-1; TRBD1 might be the D (6 bases). Germline CDR1 SGHDN, CDR2 FVKESK. Trimming cost V 3 bases and J 7 bases, with 15 bases left between them. CDR3 length: 14 amino acids. The CDR3: CASSHWGAASEAFF. CDR3 nucleotides: TGTGCCAGCAGCCATTGGGGGGCTGCTAGTGAAGCTTTCTTT.

This clonotype occurred a few times. The chain has TRBV7-9 and TRBJ2-2, with D unclear. The CDR3 totals 14 residues. Germline CDR1 and CDR2: SEHNR and FQNEAQ (reference sequence). Between the trimmed V and J ends, which lost 1 base and 6 bases, there was a span of 9 bases. The CDR3 loop is CASSLEIRPGELFF. CDR3 bases: TGTGCCAGCAGCTTAGAAATCCGCCCCGGGGAGCTGTTTTTT.